Included here is one T cell receptor (beta chain) sequence, with context. Antigen unknown. The source of the sample is a study of Ad26.COV2.S vaccination and SARS-CoV-2 variants. The CDR3 is made up of 15 amino acids. The V end lost 3 bases, the J end lost 2 bases, and 14 bases lay between the germline ends. Germline-derived CDR1 and CDR2 are MNHEY and SMNVEV (reference sequence). Whole-study results and caveats: Spike-specific CD8+ and CD4+ T cell responses reportedly showed substantial breadth after vaccination.

Measured with immunoSEQ multiplex PCR; TCRdb has only the in-frame clones, and not every one. The table shows about 680,000 clones, with about 90% occurring only once. As for treatment: over 15 received Ad26.COV2.S at low or high dose, single or two shots; about 5 received placebo; per-sample allocation not given. Sampling happened 63 days after the first vaccine or placebo injection. Donation came from an adult in Boston who was aged 18-55 years. The sequence was obtained from a person between 18 and 65 years old who received the Ad26.COV2.S COVID-19 vaccine or a placebo. The V gene is TRBV27, the J gene TRBJ2-7; possible D gene TRBD2, 6 bases. Sequencing was performed on peripheral blood, taken in a trial of Ad26.COV2.S vaccine versus placebo. The CDR3 coding sequence is TGTGCCAGCAGTTTTTCCGGGACTTCTGCCTACGAGCAGTACTTC. This sequence encodes CASSFSGTSAYEQYF.